Each of the 21 T cell receptor beta chains below was sequenced from the same sample in a study of T cell repertoires in aging, cancer and after chemotherapy. TCR beta rearrangements were amplified from peripheral blood genomic DNA. TRB rearrangements spanning V, D and J were amplified using mixed TRB-A/B primers. TCRdb ran MiXCR on the multiplex PCR reads and lists one entry per CDR3 protein. This sample has roughly 6,200 distinct CDR3 sequences, with 25% to 35% found just once. The source material was blood. These receptors all come from a human donor with a blood cancer.

This clonotype is labeled medium-sized. The chain is built from TRBV6-6 and TRBJ2-2, with D possibly being TRBD2 (6 bases). CDR3 length: 16 amino acids. The germline CDR1 and CDR2 sequences are MNHNY and SVGAGI (reference sequence). Trimming took off 5 bases at V and 2 bases at J, with 15 bases between the two ends. The CDR3 is CASSPQGGINTGELFF. The CDR3 region has the DNA TGTGCCAGCAGTCCCCAGGGAGGTATAAACACCGGGGAGCTGTTTTTT.

This clonotype has just a few counts. V is TRBV4-2 and J is TRBJ2-2; D may correspond to TRBD1 or TRBD2 (5 bases each). V lost 10 bases and J 5 bases, leaving 17 bases between the germline ends. This CDR3 is built from 14 residues. Germline V CDR1 and CDR2: LGHNA, YNFKEQ. This CDR3 is CATREPRRTGELFF. The CDR3 nucleotides are TGTGCCACCAGGGAGCCGCGAAGGACCGGGGAGCTGTTTTTT.

In its sample, this clonotype is medium-sized. The chain combines TRBV6-6 with TRBJ2-7, with D perhaps matching TRBD1 (5 bases). The CDR3 sequence is 15 residues long. Germline CDR1 is MNHNY and CDR2 is SVGAGI (reference sequence). With 6 bases removed from V and 5 bases from J, the gap between germline ends came to 20 bases. The CDR3 loop is CASSGRQGQRHEQYF. In nucleotides, the CDR3 is TGTGCCAGCAGCGGACGGCAGGGCCAAAGGCACGAGCAGTACTTC.

This clonotype is termed medium-sized (0.01 to 0.1%). A junction end diverges from the germline sequence, so it may reflect a read error. V is TRBV7-9 and J is TRBJ2-1, with a tentative D call TRBD2 (6 bases). There are 16 residues in the CDR3. Germline values: CDR1 SEHNR, CDR2 FQNEAQ (reference sequence). The CDR3 loop is CASSLAASETYNEQFF. The CDR3 DNA reads TGTGCCAGCAGCCTAGCCGCTAGCGAGACCTACAATGAGCAGTTCTTC.

This clonotype has just a few counts. The chain uses TRBV5-1 and TRBJ2-5; 11 bases align to TRBD2. Germline values: CDR1 SGHRS, CDR2 YFSETQ. CDR3 length equals 16 residues. Germline trimming cut 4 bases from V and 2 bases from J; bases unmatched to any gene: 7. In nucleotides, the CDR3 is TGCGCCAGCAGCCTACCGGGACTAGCGGTGCAAGAGACCCAGTACTTC. This encodes CASSLPGLAVQETQYF.

This chain links TRBV12-3 or TRBV12-4 with TRBJ1-6; D is perhaps TRBD1 (5 bases). CDR3 length: 15 residues. Trimming removed 6 bases at V and 5 bases at J, with 14 bases between. CDR3 residues: CASRSHRSHNSPLHF. CDR3 DNA sequence: TGTGCCAGCAGGTCTCACAGGAGTCATAATTCACCCCTCCACTTT.

This clonotype was seen a handful of times. V gene TRBV10-1 combines with J gene TRBJ2-7; D possibly matches TRBD1 or TRBD2 (6 bases each). Looked up from germline, CDR1 is WNHNN and CDR2 is SYGVQD (reference sequence). V was shortened by 2 bases and J by 5 bases, with 13 bases between the two germline ends. CDR3 length: 14 residues. The CDR3 region has the DNA TGCGCCAGCAGTGAGGGACTCGGGGGCCACGAGCAGTACTTC. It yields the protein CASSEGLGGHEQYF.

There are a few counts of this clonotype. The J gene is TRBJ1-3, the V gene TRBV19; D call uncertain. V shed 1 base and J shed 0 bases, with 4 bases lying between them. CDR3 length equals 14 residues. Germline CDR1 LNHDA, CDR2 SQIVND (reference sequence). The CDR3 loop is CASSIGPSGNTIYF. In DNA, the CDR3 is TGTGCCAGTAGTATAGGGCCCTCTGGAAACACCATATATTTT.

This chain links TRBV7-2 with TRBJ1-2; no definite D call. V lost 2 bases, J lost 4 bases, and 5 bases lay in between. The CDR3 spans 12 residues. Per the germline V gene, CDR1 is SGHTA and CDR2 is FQGNSA. The CDR3 bases are TGTGCCAGCAGCTTACAGGTCTATGGCTACACCTTC. It translates to CASSLQVYGYTF. Based on the CDR3 plus reference TRBV7-2 and TRBJ1-2, the full variable domain is GAGVSQSPSNKVTEKGKDVELRCDPISGHTALYWYRQSLGQGLEFLIYFQGNSAPDKSGLPSDRFSAERTGGSVSTLTIQRTQQEDSAVYLCASSLQVYGYTFGSGTRLTVV.

The table lists this clonotype with a few counts. The V gene is TRBV4-2, the J gene TRBJ2-5, with 15 nucleotides matching TRBD2. Germline CDR1 LGHNA, CDR2 YNFKEQ. The CDR3 totals 15 residues. The trim removed 5 bases at V and 2 bases at J, leaving 0 bases unmatched. The CDR3 DNA sequence: TGTGCCAGCAGCGGACTAGCGGGAGGGCAAGAGACCCAGTACTTC. As protein: CASSGLAGGQETQYF.

Only a few counts were recorded for this clonotype. In nucleotides, the CDR3 is TGTGCCAGCAGCCCCGGTAGCGGGAGAGCGTTAGATACGCAGTATTTT. The encoded protein is CASSPGSGRALDTQYF. The genes are TRBV7-6 and TRBJ2-3; 9 nucleotides align to TRBD2. The CDR3 runs 16 residues. V lost 5 bases to trimming and J lost 5 bases; unmatched junction nucleotides: 11. Germline V gene sequence: CDR1 SGHVS, CDR2 FNYEAQ.

This clonotype was recorded a few times. This chain links TRBV11-2 with TRBJ2-5; perhaps TRBD1 as D (5 bases). Trimming took 5 bases from V and 5 from J, leaving 12 bases between them. The CDR3 is 13 amino acids. Germline CDR1 and CDR2: SGHAT and FQNNGV. CDR3 nucleotide sequence: TGTGCCAGCAGCAGGGGCCTAGGCGAGACCCAGTACTTC. It is translated as CASSRGLGETQYF.

The chain uses TRBV5-1 and TRBJ2-5, with D tentatively TRBD1 (5 bases). Trimming cost V 1 base and J 5 bases, with 15 bases left between them. Germline V gene data show CDR1 as SGHRS and CDR2 as YFSETQ. The CDR3 extends over 15 amino acids. This CDR3 is CASSLTGDSAETQYF. The CDR3 DNA sequence: TGCGCCAGCAGCTTGACAGGCGATTCCGCTGAGACCCAGTACTTC.

This chain connects TRBV20-1 to TRBJ2-4; 8 nucleotides agree with TRBD2. Germline V gene data show CDR1 as DFQATT and CDR2 as SNEGSKA (reference sequence). Germline trimming cut 2 bases from V and 1 base from J; bases unmatched to any gene: 1. The CDR3 extends over 14 amino acids. For the CDR3, the DNA is TGCAGTGCTAGATCGGGAGGGGCCAAAAACATTCAGTACTTC. It codes for CSARSGGAKNIQYF.

The V and J genes are TRBV20-1 and TRBJ2-1; 9 bases align to TRBD2. This CDR3 is built from 15 residues. Germline V gives CDR1 DFQATT, CDR2 SNEGSKA (reference sequence). After removal of 5 bases from V and 5 bases from J, the junction contained 10 bases not matched to a gene. In DNA form, the CDR3 reads TGCAGTGCTCTCTGGGGCGGGAGGGCCAACAATGAGCAGTTCTTC. It specifies CSALWGGRANNEQFF.

CDR3 bases: TGTGCCAGCAGCTCCGATATTAATGAAAAACTGTTTTTT. This sequence encodes CASSSDINEKLFF. The gene calls are TRBV11-2 and TRBJ1-4; D is unresolved. V gave up 4 bases and J gave up 4 bases, with 7 bases separating them. Germline CDR1 and CDR2: SGHAT and FQNNGV. The CDR3 runs to 13 residues.

This clonotype was observed a few times. This rearrangement joins TRBV4-1 to TRBJ2-3; 11 bases are shared with TRBD2. The V gene's germline CDR1 is MGHRA and CDR2 YSYEKL. J lost 1 base, V lost 6 bases, and 0 bases had no gene match. This CDR3 has 14 residues. The CDR3 reads CASRLAGGTDTQYF. The CDR3 DNA sequence: TGCGCCAGCAGACTAGCGGGAGGCACAGATACGCAGTATTTT.

This clonotype ranks as medium-sized. This chain connects TRBV19 to TRBJ2-3; TRBD2 matches at 11 bases. CDR1 and CDR2 from the germline V gene are LNHDA and SQIVND (reference sequence). This CDR3 spans 14 amino acids. The ends lost 9 bases at V and 4 bases at J; junction bases unmatched: 6. The CDR3 DNA reads as TGTGCCAGGATGACTAGCGGGACTGCAGATACGCAGTATTTT. It specifies CARMTSGTADTQYF.

The CDR3 region is CATSETGTYDSYEQYF. The DNA of the CDR3 is TGTGCCACCAGTGAGACCGGGACGTACGACTCCTACGAGCAGTACTTC. The gene calls are TRBV24-1 and TRBJ2-7; either TRBD1 or TRBD2 may fit D (5 bases each). The V and J ends lost 4 bases and 0 bases respectively, with 15 bases between them. The germline CDR1 and CDR2 sequences are KGHDR and SFDVKD. This CDR3 contains 16 residues.

The chain is built from TRBV9 and TRBJ2-1; no clear D. The CDR3 has 12 residues. The germline V gene has CDR1 SGDLS and CDR2 YYNGEE. Trimming took 0 bases from V and 13 from J, leaving 11 bases between them. The CDR3 loop is CASSVDERTQFF. CDR3 in DNA: TGTGCCAGCAGCGTAGATGAGAGAACCCAGTTCTTC. The variable domain in full, with the rest retrieved from reference TRBV9 and TRBJ2-1, is DSGVTQTPKHLITATGQRVTLRCSPRSGDLSVYWYQQSLDQGLQFLIQYYNGEERAKGNILERFSAQQFPDLHSELNLSSLELGDSALYFCASSVDERTQFFGPGTRLTVL.

The chain couples TRBV27 to TRBJ2-3, with 8 bases aligning to TRBD1. The germline gives CDR1 MNHEY, CDR2 SMNVEV (reference sequence). J gave up 5 bases and V 6 bases, and 13 bases lay outside the gene matches. The length of the CDR3 is 16 residues. The CDR3 DNA sequence: TGTGCCAGCAGCGTAGCTGGGCAGGGGGCTGTAGATACGCAGTATTTT. It translates to CASSVAGQGAVDTQYF.